A single sample is the source of the 32 T cell receptor beta chains below, sequenced in a study of cytomegalovirus exposure and HLA in healthy donors. Amplification used 60 Vbeta primers and 13 Jbeta primers. The repertoire was sequenced with immunoSEQ multiplex PCR; TCRdb's copy has only in-frame clones and lacks some. The data show roughly 120,000 clones, roughly four fifths seen once. The sample comprised PBMCs. These receptors were collected from a woman aged 35 to 49 in good health and CMV-seropositive.

This clone was detected only once. The gene calls are TRBV9 and TRBJ2-2; 7 bases fit TRBD2. With V trimmed by 4 bases and J by 5 bases, 11 bases remained unmatched. This CDR3 contains 16 residues. The germline CDR1 and CDR2 sequences are SGDLS and YYNGEE. CDR3 in amino acids: CASSPRLAAPTGELFF. CDR3 coding DNA: TGTGCCAGCAGCCCCCGTCTAGCGGCCCCAACCGGGGAGCTGTTTTTT.

This clone was observed once. This sequence joins TRBV11-1 and TRBJ1-1; D may be TRBD1 (6 bases). CDR1 is SGHAT, CDR2 FQDESV, per germline (reference sequence). The CDR3 loop spans 15 amino acids. V shed 4 bases and J shed 0 bases, with 12 bases lying between them. CDR3 coding DNA: TGTGCCAGCAGCTACAGGGCTCCCATGAACACTGAAGCTTTCTTT. It encodes CASSYRAPMNTEAFF.

This chain uses TRBV12-5 with TRBJ2-7; possible D gene TRBD1, 5 bases. The CDR3 runs to 11 residues. Trimming removed 8 bases from V and 3 bases from J, with 8 bases in between. In germline, CDR1 is LGHNT, CDR2 FRNRAP. The CDR3 DNA reads as TGTGCTAGTTCCCAGGGCTACGAGCAGTACTTC. It translates to CASSQGYEQYF.

To note about this clone: This sample includes further DNA sequences coding for the same CDR3. The rearrangement uses TRBV7-7 and TRBJ2-1, with TRBD2 identical over 13 bases. There are 18 residues in the CDR3. From germline, CDR1 is SSHAT and CDR2 FNYEAQ (reference sequence). Trimming at V came to 0 bases and at J to 4 bases, leaving 6 bases not matched to a gene. Written as DNA, the CDR3 is TGTGCCAGCAGCTTAGCACCCTGGACTAGCGGGAGATACAATGAGCAGTTCTTC. Translated: CASSLAPWTSGRYNEQFF.

V gene TRBV7-3 combines with J gene TRBJ2-5, with 9 positions matching TRBD1. Germline CDR1 reads SGHTA; CDR2 reads FQGTGA. CDR3 length: 15 amino acids. The V and J ends lost 8 bases and 4 bases, in that order; junction bases with no gene match: 11. CDR3 DNA sequence: TGTGCCAGCGGTTCGGGACAGGGCCCACTAGAGACCCAGTACTTC. As protein: CASGSGQGPLETQYF.

The chain employs TRBV27 and TRBJ2-7, with a possible D match to TRBD1 (6 bases). This CDR3 has 15 amino acids. The germline V and J ends were trimmed by 6 bases and 1 base, with 16 bases remaining between them. Germline V gene data show CDR1 as MNHEY and CDR2 as SMNVEV (reference sequence). In DNA form, the CDR3 reads TGTGCCAGCAGCCTCCAGGGGCCTTGGTCCTACGAGCAGTACTTC. This translates into CASSLQGPWSYEQYF.

The V call is TRBV12-5, the J call TRBJ1-2, with 7 bases that match TRBD1. Germline V gives CDR1 LGHNT, CDR2 FRNRAP. The CDR3 has 16 amino acids. The V gene end was trimmed by 1 base and the J gene end by 6 bases; junction bases not matched to a gene: 11. This CDR3 is CASGLDRPRDRDGYTF. The CDR3 DNA is TGTGCTAGTGGTTTGGACCGGCCCCGGGACAGAGATGGCTACACCTTC.

The V gene is TRBV7-2, the J gene TRBJ1-2; D gene unclear. This CDR3 spans 14 amino acids. The germline gives CDR1 SGHTA, CDR2 FQGNSA. Trimming removed 5 bases at V and 2 bases at J, with 12 bases between. DNA of the CDR3: TGTGCCAGCAGCACCGACGGGGTCAACTATGGCTACACCTTC. Its translation: CASSTDGVNYGYTF. The full variable domain, with the rest looked up from reference TRBV7-2 and TRBJ1-2, is GAGVSQSPSNKVTEKGKDVELRCDPISGHTALYWYRQSLGQGLEFLIYFQGNSAPDKSGLPSDRFSAERTGGSVSTLTIQRTQQEDSAVYLCASSTDGVNYGYTFGSGTRLTVV.

The genes are TRBV9 and TRBJ1-6, with no clear D. Trimming removed 2 bases from V and 6 bases from J, with 12 bases in between. Germline V gene data show CDR1 as SGDLS and CDR2 as YYNGEE. The CDR3 is 15 amino acids. CDR3 sequence reads: CASSVESLLNSPLHF. In nucleotides, the CDR3 is TGTGCCAGCAGCGTCGAGTCCTTGCTTAATTCACCCCTCCACTTT.

The chain uses TRBV6-5 and TRBJ2-7; D not resolved. Per germline, CDR1 MNHEY and CDR2 SVGAGI. The CDR3 contains 11 residues. V dropped 6 bases and J dropped 5 bases, with 8 bases sitting between them. CDR3 in DNA: TGTGCCAGCAGCTTGGCCAACGAGCAGTACTTC. Translation: CASSLANEQYF.

V gene TRBV9 combines with J gene TRBJ2-1; D is unresolved. Germline V gene data show CDR1 as SGDLS and CDR2 as YYNGEE. The CDR3 contains 12 residues. Trimming shortened V by 0 bases and J by 10 bases, and 8 bases separated the two germline ends. DNA of the CDR3: TGTGCCAGCAGCGTAGGAGTGAAGGAGCAGTTCTTC. Translated: CASSVGVKEQFF.

J is TRBJ2-5 and V is TRBV30, with 7 bases lining up with TRBD1. The CDR3 contains 15 residues. J lost 3 bases, V lost 0 bases, and 7 bases had no gene match. Germline values: CDR1 GTSNPN, CDR2 SVGIG (reference sequence). CDR3 loop: CAWSVGGTVKETQYF. The CDR3 region has the DNA TGTGCCTGGAGTGTAGGTGGGACAGTAAAAGAGACCCAGTACTTC.

The V gene is TRBV6-4, the J gene TRBJ2-7, with TRBD2 matching over 11 bases. CDR1 is MRHNA and CDR2 is SNTAGT in the germline V gene. The CDR3 contains 14 residues. J was trimmed by 2 bases and V by 5 bases; bases with no gene match: 2. CDR3 in amino acids: CASSPSGRPYEQYF. Here the CDR3 DNA reads TGTGCCAGCAGTCCTAGCGGGAGGCCCTACGAGCAGTACTTC.

The V call is TRBV5-1, the J call TRBJ2-7; a weak D match, TRBD1 (6 bases). The CDR3 is made up of 15 amino acids. Trimming pared 0 bases from V and 3 bases from J, leaving 13 bases between. Germline V lookup: CDR1 SGHRS, CDR2 YFSETQ. CDR3 residues: CASSLASGVFYEQYF. Here the CDR3 DNA reads TGCGCCAGCAGCTTGGCGTCAGGGGTATTCTACGAGCAGTACTTC.

The chain couples TRBV7-9 to TRBJ2-7, with D possibly being TRBD2 (6 bases). This CDR3 has 15 residues. Trimming stripped 7 bases from V and 3 bases from J, with 19 bases between. Looked up from germline, CDR1 is SEHNR and CDR2 is FQNEAQ (reference sequence). Here the CDR3 reads CASTPTGSGRYEQYF. CDR3 in DNA: TGTGCCAGCACCCCGACGGGGAGCGGGCGCTACGAGCAGTACTTC.

This chain joins TRBV19 and TRBJ1-1, with D possibly matching TRBD1 (6 bases). This CDR3 is 17 amino acids long. V lost 0 bases and J lost 0, with 14 bases in between. CDR1 and CDR2 from the germline V gene are LNHDA and SQIVND (reference sequence). CDR3 in amino acids: CASSIELYGTLNTEAFF. For the CDR3, the DNA is TGTGCCAGTAGTATAGAGCTTTACGGGACACTGAACACTGAAGCTTTCTTT. The variable domain in full, with the rest retrieved from reference TRBV19 and TRBJ1-1, is DGGITQSPKYLFRKEGQNVTLSCEQNLNHDAMYWYRQDPGQGLRLIYYSQIVNDFQKGDIAEGYSVSREKKESFPLTVTSAQKNPTAFYLCASSIELYGTLNTEAFFGQGTRLTVV.

This sequence joins TRBV30 and TRBJ2-7; possible D gene TRBD1, 6 bases. Trimming shortened V by 2 bases and J by 4 bases, and 9 bases separated the two germline ends. CDR1 and CDR2 from the germline V gene are GTSNPN and SVGIG (reference sequence). The CDR3 is 12 residues long. This CDR3 is CAWSPGVYEQYF. CDR3 bases: TGTGCCTGGAGTCCAGGGGTGTACGAGCAGTACTTC. The whole variable domain, filled in from reference TRBV30 and TRBJ2-7, reads SQTIHQWPATLVQPVGSPLSLECTVEGTSNPNLYWYRQAAGRGLQLLFYSVGIGQISSEVPQNLSASRPQDRQFILSSKKLLLSDSGFYLCAWSPGVYEQYFGPGTRLTVT.

The DNA for the CDR3 is TGTGCCAGCAGCCAGGCGGGTACAGAGCAGTACTTC. Its protein product is CASSQAGTEQYF. This chain links TRBV14 with TRBJ2-7; D may be TRBD2 (5 bases). The CDR3 runs 12 residues. Germline CDR1 and CDR2: SGHDN and FVKESK. V lost 3 bases and J lost 7, with 10 bases in between.

A few counts support this clone. This chain joins TRBV7-3 and TRBJ2-7, with TRBD1 matching over 8 bases. Germline trimming cut 0 bases from V and 3 bases from J; bases unmatched to any gene: 7. The CDR3 spans 16 residues. CDR1 SGHTA and CDR2 FQGTGA come from the germline V gene. In DNA form, the CDR3 reads TGTGCCAGCAGCTTAACGCGTGAGACAGGGGTCTACGAGCAGTACTTC. Amino acids: CASSLTRETGVYEQYF.

This CDR3 reads CASSPGTAYGYTF. In nucleotides, the CDR3 is TGTGCCAGCTCACCCGGGACAGCCTATGGCTACACCTTC. The chain couples TRBV18 to TRBJ1-2, with 7 bases aligning to TRBD1. The CDR3 sequence is 13 residues long. CDR1 and CDR2 (germline): KGHSH, LQKENI. V lost 3 bases and J lost 4; bases outside the gene matches: 2.

The chain links TRBV5-1 to TRBJ2-7; 7 bases line up with TRBD1. Unmatched junction bases numbered 5, after V lost 2 bases and J lost 3 bases. This CDR3 contains 14 residues. Germline CDR1 SGHRS, CDR2 YFSETQ. The CDR3: CASSFDREGYEQYF. The CDR3 nucleotides are TGCGCCAGCAGCTTCGACAGGGAAGGCTACGAGCAGTACTTC.

V and J are TRBV19 and TRBJ1-1, with 7 bases fitting TRBD1. CDR3 size: 15 residues. V shed 3 bases, J shed 1 base, and the junction held 5 bases outside the gene matches. Germline assignment: CDR1 LNHDA and CDR2 SQIVND (reference sequence). CDR3 sequence: CASSITGVENTEAFF. In nucleotides, the CDR3 is TGTGCCAGTAGTATCACAGGGGTCGAGAACACTGAAGCTTTCTTT. Supplemented by reference TRBV19 and TRBJ1-1, the full variable domain reads DGGITQSPKYLFRKEGQNVTLSCEQNLNHDAMYWYRQDPGQGLRLIYYSQIVNDFQKGDIAEGYSVSREKKESFPLTVTSAQKNPTAFYLCASSITGVENTEAFFGQGTRLTVV.

The chain is built from TRBV11-1 and TRBJ2-7; D perhaps matches TRBD1 (6 bases). This CDR3 region has 18 residues. Trimming left V 4 bases short and J 5 bases short, with 27 bases between. The germline CDR1 and CDR2 sequences are SGHAT and FQDESV (reference sequence). The CDR3 DNA is TGTGCCAGCAGCTCCGAACCTCAGGGGTTTTATCTACCGGACGAGCAGTACTTC. This encodes CASSSEPQGFYLPDEQYF.

J is TRBJ1-4 and V is TRBV7-9; 11 bases are a match to TRBD1. J was trimmed by 4 bases and V by 6 bases; bases with no gene match: 7. Germline loops: CDR1 SEHNR, CDR2 FQNEAQ (reference sequence). CDR3 length: 16 residues. CDR3 loop: CASRRTGGMVNEKLFF. CDR3 coding DNA: TGTGCCAGCAGACGGACAGGGGGCATGGTTAATGAAAAACTGTTTTTT.

The chain is built from TRBV29-1 and TRBJ1-2; tentatively, D is TRBD1 (6 bases). Trimming took off 5 bases at V and 3 bases at J, with 13 bases between the two ends. Germline V gene data show CDR1 as SQVTM and CDR2 as ANQGSEA. The CDR3 sequence is 13 residues long. Here the CDR3 reads CSVYRDQHYGYTF. CDR3 in DNA: TGCAGCGTTTACAGGGACCAGCACTATGGCTACACCTTC.

The V call is TRBV7-2, the J call TRBJ2-7, with TRBD1 identical over 11 bases. The CDR3 runs 15 residues. V lost 6 bases and J lost 4; bases outside the gene matches: 8. The germline V gene encodes CDR1 SGHTA and CDR2 FQGNSA. The CDR3 sequence is CASRTRTGGRYEQYF. For the CDR3, the DNA is TGTGCCAGCAGAACCCGGACAGGGGGCAGGTACGAGCAGTACTTC.

J is TRBJ2-2 and V is TRBV7-3, with D perhaps matching TRBD1 (5 bases). The CDR3 covers 15 residues. CDR1 is SGHTA and CDR2 is FQGTGA in the germline V gene. V was clipped by 1 base and J by 4 bases, with 10 bases between them. DNA of the CDR3: TGTGCCAGCAGCTTAAGGGGCATTGGCACCGGGGAGCTGTTTTTT. This gives the protein CASSLRGIGTGELFF.

This chain links TRBV9 with TRBJ2-7; possibly TRBD2 for D (6 bases). The length of the CDR3 is 14 residues. Trimming pared 3 bases from V and 2 bases from J, leaving 12 bases between. CDR1 and CDR2 from the germline V gene are SGDLS and YYNGEE. The CDR3 nucleotides read TGTGCCAGCAGCGCTTCGGGAGTAACCTACGAGCAGTACTTC. As protein: CASSASGVTYEQYF.

In the case of this clone: The identical CDR3 is also encoded by other nucleotide sequences in the sample. The chain recombines TRBV4-2 with TRBJ1-5; no clear D. Per germline, CDR1 LGHNA and CDR2 YNFKEQ. Trimming pared 3 bases from V and 5 bases from J, leaving 8 bases between. CDR3 length: 13 residues. CDR3 protein: CASSQELDQPQHF. In DNA, the CDR3 is TGTGCCAGCAGCCAGGAGTTAGATCAGCCCCAGCATTTT.

This clone was observed once. The V gene is TRBV7-8, the J gene TRBJ2-5; D not certain. The ends were cut back, 1 base at V and 5 bases at J, with 11 bases in the middle. The CDR3 is 14 residues long. The germline V gene encodes CDR1 SGHVS and CDR2 FQNEAQ. The CDR3 is CASSLEAVRETQYF. CDR3 nucleotide sequence: TGTGCCAGCAGCTTAGAGGCGGTTAGGGAGACCCAGTACTTC. The variable domain in full, with the rest retrieved from reference TRBV7-8 and TRBJ2-5, is GAGVSQSPRYKVAKRGQDVALRCDPISGHVSLFWYQQALGQGPEFLTYFQNEAQLDKSGLPSDRFFAERPEGSVSTLKIQRTQQEDSAVYLCASSLEAVRETQYFGPGTRLLVL.

This clone was found a few times. The chain carries TRBV19 and TRBJ1-1; D is possibly TRBD1 (5 bases). The CDR3 spans 13 residues. The ends were cut back, 4 bases at V and 5 bases at J, with 11 bases in the middle. Germline CDR1 is LNHDA and CDR2 is SQIVND (reference sequence). The CDR3 reads CASSTDAGTEAFF. CDR3 sequence (DNA): TGTGCCAGTAGTACGGACGCAGGGACTGAAGCTTTCTTT. Supplemented by reference TRBV19 and TRBJ1-1, the full variable domain reads DGGITQSPKYLFRKEGQNVTLSCEQNLNHDAMYWYRQDPGQGLRLIYYSQIVNDFQKGDIAEGYSVSREKKESFPLTVTSAQKNPTAFYLCASSTDAGTEAFFGQGTRLTVV.

The J gene is TRBJ2-7, the V gene TRBV7-2; D is ambiguous. Trimming removed 1 base from V and 0 bases from J, with 10 bases in between. The CDR3 runs to 15 residues. The V gene's germline CDR1 is SGHTA and CDR2 FQGNSA. CDR3 coding DNA: TGTGCCAGCAGCTTAGGGCGGTTGGGCTCCTACGAGCAGTACTTC. Its protein is CASSLGRLGSYEQYF.